This TCR beta chain is from a study of control samples from healthy donors and cancer patients. CDR1 is MNHEY, CDR2 SVGEGT, per germline. The CDR3 sequence is 15 residues long. V lost 5 bases and J 1 base, leaving 9 bases between the germline ends. Using immunoSEQ multiplex PCR, the repertoire was profiled, and TCRdb retains in-frame clones only, with some absent. This table has about 54,000 clones, 95% to 96% appearing once. The sequenced sample consisted of blood. This TCR was recovered from a woman younger than 45 in good health. This chain joins TRBV6-2 or TRBV6-3 and TRBJ2-6; no clear D. The DNA of the CDR3 is TGTGCCAGCAGTAAAGACCCTTCTGGGGCCAACGTCCTGACTTTC. Its translation is CASSKDPSGANVLTF.